The rows below give T cell receptor beta chains drawn from one sample of a study of OX40 agonist ivuxolimab in advanced cancers. Produced via immunoSEQ multiplex PCR; TCRdb's table is partial and in-frame only. In the table there are approximately 71,000 clones, roughly 93% of which are singletons. The sample was CD4+ or CD8+ T cells sorted from blood, taken in a trial of the OX40 agonist ivuxolimab. The receptors shown here come from an adult with an advanced solid tumor such as melanoma, head and neck, liver or kidney cancer. Each CDR3 is given with its conserved first and last residue. D genes are given only for firm matches. Rows may omit the clone size; those that give it use once, few, many or a size class.

abundance: few
j_gene: TRBJ2-7
d_gene: .
v_gene: TRBV19
CDR3nt: TGTGCCAGTAGTATGGGAACAGGAACCTCCTACGAGCAGTACTTC
CDR3aa: CASSMGTGTSYEQYF

abundance: .
j_gene: TRBJ2-7
d_gene: .
v_gene: TRBV2
CDR3nt: TGTGCCAGCACCCCTTCCTACGAGCAGTACTTC
CDR3aa: CASTPSYEQYF

abundance: .
j_gene: TRBJ2-7
d_gene: .
v_gene: TRBV9
CDR3nt: TGTGCCAGCAGCGTAGGGGGCAGACCATACGAGCAGTACTTC
CDR3aa: CASSVGGRPYEQYF

abundance: .
j_gene: TRBJ1-1
d_gene: TRBD1
v_gene: TRBV29-1
CDR3nt: TGCAGCGTAGAAGGGAAGGGGGCGAACACTGAAGCTTTCTTT
CDR3aa: CSVEGKGANTEAFF

abundance: .
j_gene: TRBJ2-1
d_gene: .
v_gene: TRBV5-6
CDR3nt: TGTGCCAGCAGCTTGGGAGGACTTCAGATTTACAATGAGCAGTTCTTC
CDR3aa: CASSLGGLQIYNEQFF

abundance: .
j_gene: TRBJ2-6
d_gene: .
v_gene: TRBV11-2
CDR3nt: TGTGCCTTCGGAGGGGTGGGGTCTGGGGCCAACGTCCTGACTTTC
CDR3aa: CAFGGVGSGANVLTF

abundance: .
j_gene: TRBJ2-1
d_gene: TRBD2
v_gene: TRBV9
CDR3nt: TGTGCCAGCAGCTCTACTCTAGCGGGGGGGAACAATGAGCAGTTCTTC
CDR3aa: CASSSTLAGGNNEQFF

abundance: .
j_gene: TRBJ2-1
d_gene: .
v_gene: TRBV7-9
CDR3nt: TGTGCCAGCAGCTTAGGGTCTACAGTCTCCTACAATGAGCAGTTCTTC
CDR3aa: CASSLGSTVSYNEQFF

abundance: .
j_gene: TRBJ1-1
d_gene: TRBD1
v_gene: TRBV5-4
CDR3nt: TGTGCCAGCAGCACTCCGACAGGGGGCTACGGCACTGAAGCTTTCTTT
CDR3aa: CASSTPTGGYGTEAFF

abundance: .
j_gene: TRBJ2-7
d_gene: TRBD1
v_gene: TRBV5-6
CDR3nt: TGTGCCAGCAGTCTAGGGGGCCCGACCTACGAGCAGTACTTC
CDR3aa: CASSLGGPTYEQYF

abundance: .
j_gene: TRBJ1-5
d_gene: .
v_gene: TRBV19
CDR3nt: TGTGCCAGTAGTATAGATCCTTATGGGTTAGATAGCAATCAGCCCCAGCATTTT
CDR3aa: CASSIDPYGLDSNQPQHF

abundance: .
j_gene: TRBJ1-5
d_gene: TRBD1
v_gene: TRBV4-3
CDR3nt: TGCGCCAGCAGCCAAGAGGACAGGTTCCAGCCCCAGCATTTT
CDR3aa: CASSQEDRFQPQHF

abundance: once
j_gene: TRBJ2-7
d_gene: .
v_gene: TRBV15
CDR3nt: TGTGCCACCAGCAGGCACTGGGGCGAGCAGTACTTC
CDR3aa: CATSRHWGEQYF

abundance: .
j_gene: TRBJ2-7
d_gene: .
v_gene: TRBV5-6
CDR3nt: TGTGCCAGCAGCTTGCAACGGCGGAGGTTTGGCTACGAGCAGTACTTC
CDR3aa: CASSLQRRRFGYEQYF

abundance: .
j_gene: TRBJ1-1
d_gene: TRBD1
v_gene: TRBV19
CDR3nt: TGTGCCAGTAGTATAAGGACAGGGGGCTGGACTGAAGCTTTCTTT
CDR3aa: CASSIRTGGWTEAFF

abundance: .
j_gene: TRBJ2-1
d_gene: .
v_gene: TRBV5-1
CDR3nt: TGCGCCAGCAGCTTGGTGGGAGACAGGCCCAATGAGCAGTTCTTC
CDR3aa: CASSLVGDRPNEQFF

abundance: .
j_gene: TRBJ1-3
d_gene: .
v_gene: TRBV27
CDR3nt: TGTGCCAGCAGTCGGACTGGTCTTCTGCCTGGAAACACCATATATTTT
CDR3aa: CASSRTGLLPGNTIYF

abundance: once
j_gene: TRBJ2-3
d_gene: .
v_gene: TRBV27
CDR3nt: TGTGCCAGCAGTCTAGTGGGAGATACGCAGTATTTT
CDR3aa: CASSLVGDTQYF

abundance: .
j_gene: TRBJ1-5
d_gene: .
v_gene: TRBV28
CDR3nt: TGTGCCAGCAGTCTACCCGAGCGGGCAGGGAATCAGCCCCAGCATTTT
CDR3aa: CASSLPERAGNQPQHF

abundance: .
j_gene: TRBJ2-3
d_gene: TRBD1
v_gene: TRBV13
CDR3nt: TGTGCCAGCAGCTGGGGCGTGGGACAGGTCCCAGATACGCAGTATTTT
CDR3aa: CASSWGVGQVPDTQYF

abundance: .
j_gene: TRBJ2-7
d_gene: .
v_gene: TRBV27
CDR3nt: TGTGCCAGCAGTTCACCCGGGGGTCACGAGCAGTACTTC
CDR3aa: CASSSPGGHEQYF

abundance: .
j_gene: TRBJ2-1
d_gene: .
v_gene: TRBV13
CDR3nt: TGTGCCAGCAGCTTTCCGAGTGGGAATGAGCAGTTCTTC
CDR3aa: CASSFPSGNEQFF

abundance: .
j_gene: TRBJ1-2
d_gene: .
v_gene: TRBV2
CDR3nt: TGTGCCAGCAGTCCTCAAGACGGCAGACCCCGGGGTGGCTACACCTTC
CDR3aa: CASSPQDGRPRGGYTF

abundance: .
j_gene: TRBJ2-5
d_gene: .
v_gene: TRBV6-4
CDR3nt: TGTGCCAGCAGTGTTAGGGTCATGGAGACCCAGTACTTC
CDR3aa: CASSVRVMETQYF

abundance: .
j_gene: TRBJ2-2
d_gene: .
v_gene: TRBV4-1
CDR3nt: TGCGCCAGCAGCCAAGAGGGTTGGAAGCGGACCGGGGAGCTGTTTTTT
CDR3aa: CASSQEGWKRTGELFF

abundance: .
j_gene: TRBJ2-5
d_gene: TRBD2
v_gene: TRBV28
CDR3nt: TGTGCCAGCAGTTGGACTAGCGGGATAGCGGAGACCCAGTACTTC
CDR3aa: CASSWTSGIAETQYF

abundance: .
j_gene: TRBJ2-5
d_gene: .
v_gene: TRBV5-1
CDR3nt: TGCGCCAGGCGGACAGTCCAAGAGACCCAGTACTTC
CDR3aa: CARRTVQETQYF

abundance: .
j_gene: TRBJ1-1
d_gene: .
v_gene: TRBV27
CDR3nt: TGTGCCAGCAGTCCGCGCCCGGACAGTCCGAACACTGAAGCTTTCTTT
CDR3aa: CASSPRPDSPNTEAFF

abundance: .
j_gene: TRBJ1-1
d_gene: .
v_gene: TRBV7-7
CDR3nt: TGTGCCAGCAGCCGCACCCAGAACACTGAAGCTTTCTTT
CDR3aa: CASSRTQNTEAFF

abundance: few
j_gene: TRBJ1-1
d_gene: .
v_gene: TRBV7-2
CDR3nt: TGTGCCAGTAGCCTCGGGCTTAGGACTGAAGCTTTCTTT
CDR3aa: CASSLGLRTEAFF

abundance: .
j_gene: TRBJ2-7
d_gene: .
v_gene: TRBV5-1
CDR3nt: TGCGCCAGCAGCCCACCCGGGACAACAATTCGATCCGAGCAGTACTTC
CDR3aa: CASSPPGTTIRSEQYF

abundance: once
j_gene: TRBJ1-2
d_gene: .
v_gene: TRBV10-3
CDR3nt: TGTGCCATCAGTGAGTCGACCCGGACAGCTAACTATGGCTACACCTTC
CDR3aa: CAISESTRTANYGYTF

abundance: few
j_gene: TRBJ1-2
d_gene: TRBD1
v_gene: TRBV4-1
CDR3nt: TGCGCCAGCAGCCACGCGGACAGGACGAATGGCTACACCTTC
CDR3aa: CASSHADRTNGYTF

abundance: .
j_gene: TRBJ2-1
d_gene: .
v_gene: TRBV25-1
CDR3nt: TGTGCCAGCAGTGAAGGAGAGGATGAGCAGTTCTTC
CDR3aa: CASSEGEDEQFF

abundance: .
j_gene: TRBJ2-1
d_gene: .
v_gene: TRBV7-3
CDR3nt: TGTGCCAGCAGCTTAATTGGGGGCCCGATCAATGAGCAGTTCTTC
CDR3aa: CASSLIGGPINEQFF

abundance: once
j_gene: TRBJ2-5
d_gene: .
v_gene: TRBV6-5
CDR3nt: TGTGCCAGCAGTGAGATAGTATCGCAAGAGACCCAGTACTTC
CDR3aa: CASSEIVSQETQYF

abundance: .
j_gene: TRBJ2-5
d_gene: .
v_gene: TRBV6-5
CDR3nt: TGTGCCAGCAGCCTACTCGGGGCCCAGTACTTC
CDR3aa: CASSLLGAQYF

abundance: .
j_gene: TRBJ1-4
d_gene: .
v_gene: TRBV9
CDR3nt: TGTGCCAGCAGCGTAGAGTGGGGCAGGGCTAATGAAAAACTGTTTTTT
CDR3aa: CASSVEWGRANEKLFF

abundance: once
j_gene: TRBJ2-7
d_gene: TRBD1
v_gene: TRBV28
CDR3nt: TGTGCCAGCAGTCCCCCCAGGGACAGGTGGGACCACGAGCAGTACTTC
CDR3aa: CASSPPRDRWDHEQYF

abundance: .
j_gene: TRBJ2-1
d_gene: .
v_gene: TRBV19
CDR3nt: TGTGCCAGTGGGGACGGGCACAATGAGCAGTTCTTC
CDR3aa: CASGDGHNEQFF

abundance: .
j_gene: TRBJ1-1
d_gene: TRBD1
v_gene: TRBV4-2
CDR3nt: TGTGCCAGCAGCTACAGGGGCTCCGGGACTGAAGCTTTCTTT
CDR3aa: CASSYRGSGTEAFF

abundance: .
j_gene: TRBJ1-2
d_gene: .
v_gene: TRBV4-1
CDR3nt: TGCGCCAGCAGCCAGGCCCCCCAGGGCGCGATGAATGGCTACACCTTC
CDR3aa: CASSQAPQGAMNGYTF

abundance: .
j_gene: TRBJ1-2
d_gene: .
v_gene: TRBV7-2
CDR3nt: TGTGCCAGCAGCTTAGGTATGGGTGACCTGGAGGGCTACACCTTC
CDR3aa: CASSLGMGDLEGYTF

abundance: .
j_gene: TRBJ1-5
d_gene: .
v_gene: TRBV6-5
CDR3nt: TGTGCCAGCAGTTACTCGAGTGACCAGCCCCAGCATTTT
CDR3aa: CASSYSSDQPQHF

abundance: .
j_gene: TRBJ1-1
d_gene: TRBD1
v_gene: TRBV29-1
CDR3nt: TGCAGCGTTGGGGGGGACAGAGGATCGAACACTGAAGCTTTCTTT
CDR3aa: CSVGGDRGSNTEAFF

abundance: .
j_gene: TRBJ1-1
d_gene: TRBD1
v_gene: TRBV19
CDR3nt: TGTGCCAGTAGTATAGGGGGACCGACAGGGAACTTGCGGACTGAAGCTTTCTTT
CDR3aa: CASSIGGPTGNLRTEAFF

abundance: .
j_gene: TRBJ1-2
d_gene: TRBD1
v_gene: TRBV11-2
CDR3nt: TGTGCCAGCAGCTTAGGGACAGGGGGATACGGCTACACCTTC
CDR3aa: CASSLGTGGYGYTF

abundance: .
j_gene: TRBJ2-3
d_gene: TRBD2
v_gene: TRBV29-1
CDR3nt: TGCAGCGCCCCGCTAGCGGGGGCGCCGGGGCAGTATTTT
CDR3aa: CSAPLAGAPGQYF

abundance: once
j_gene: TRBJ1-1
d_gene: TRBD1
v_gene: TRBV5-6
CDR3nt: TGTGCCAGCAGCTATCAGGGGGCATACCTGAACACTGAAGCTTTCTTT
CDR3aa: CASSYQGAYLNTEAFF

abundance: .
j_gene: TRBJ2-7
d_gene: .
v_gene: TRBV27
CDR3nt: TGTGCCAGCAGTTTGAGCCCCCAGGGATACGAGCAGTACTTC
CDR3aa: CASSLSPQGYEQYF

abundance: .
j_gene: TRBJ1-1
d_gene: .
v_gene: TRBV5-6
CDR3nt: TGTGCCAGCAGCTCCCTGGGCGCCGGGAACACTGAAGCTTTCTTT
CDR3aa: CASSSLGAGNTEAFF

abundance: .
j_gene: TRBJ1-4
d_gene: TRBD1
v_gene: TRBV6-5
CDR3nt: TGTGCCAGCAGTTACGGACAGGGTGATGAAAAACTGTTTTTT
CDR3aa: CASSYGQGDEKLFF

abundance: .
j_gene: TRBJ2-3
d_gene: .
v_gene: TRBV10-1
CDR3nt: TGCGCCAGCAGCAGAGAAACTAGCACAGATACGCAGTATTTT
CDR3aa: CASSRETSTDTQYF

abundance: .
j_gene: TRBJ2-4
d_gene: .
v_gene: TRBV6-5
CDR3nt: TGTGCCAGCAGTTTCGCCCATGAAGCCAAAAACATTCAGTACTTC
CDR3aa: CASSFAHEAKNIQYF

abundance: .
j_gene: TRBJ1-1
d_gene: .
v_gene: TRBV5-1
CDR3nt: TGCGCCAGCAGCTTCTCGGGGGGAGGGACTGAAGCTTTCTTT
CDR3aa: CASSFSGGGTEAFF

abundance: .
j_gene: TRBJ1-2
d_gene: .
v_gene: TRBV15
CDR3nt: TGTGCCACCAGCAGGACGGGGGCCGGCTTGGATGGCTACACCTTC
CDR3aa: CATSRTGAGLDGYTF

abundance: .
j_gene: TRBJ1-3
d_gene: .
v_gene: TRBV19
CDR3nt: TGTGCCAGTAGTATGCGGGGGCCAGCGGGCTCTGGAAACACCATATATTTT
CDR3aa: CASSMRGPAGSGNTIYF